The present T cell receptor beta chain was sequenced within a study of pediatric ulcerative colitis. Overall study context: Ulcerative colitis patients had pancolitis or left-sided colitis, with confirming histology. The study, taken as a whole, reports: Compared with controls, ulcerative colitis showed greater blood-rectum clone sharing. No controls had the two rectal clonotypes shared by ulcerative colitis patients.

Up to 500,000 reads were sequenced per sample. Measured with immunoSEQ multiplex PCR; TCRdb has only the in-frame clones, and not every one. The sample has roughly 64,000 clones, 80% to 90% seen once. Comments on this clone: The antigen is not known.

The receptor comes from a boy aged 5-17 years with severe ulcerative colitis. Sequencing used blood.

The CDR3 sequence is CASSLNRGLYGYTF. The CDR3 nucleotides read TGTGCCAGCAGCCTCAACAGGGGCCTCTATGGCTACACCTTC. The J gene is TRBJ1-2, the V gene TRBV11-2, with TRBD1 matching 7 bases. The germline V gene has CDR1 SGHAT and CDR2 FQNNGV. The CDR3 is 14 residues long. J gave up 4 bases and V 5 bases, and 7 bases lay outside the gene matches.